This T cell receptor beta chain is from a study of identical twins (dated by TCRdb to the mid-2010s). About the investigation overall: To test whether fetal clonotypes persist, this study deep-sequenced TCR alpha and beta repertoires from monozygotic twins, from unrelated adults of various ages, and from cord blood. To rule out contamination, replicate twin experiments were performed at different times with different library preparation protocols. What the study reported, not specific to this receptor: Recombination models systematically underestimated out-of-frame TCR alpha sharing in monozygotic twins but agreed with sharing between unrelated individuals. Invariant T cells such as MAIT and iNKT could partly confound zero-insertion analyses, although diverse VJ usage argued against such confounding for most clonotypes. Out-of-frame TCR alpha sequences shared between twins showed an excess of low generation-probability sequences compared with coincidental sharing between unrelated individuals. Fewer insertions were carried by abundant cord blood beta clonotypes, a similar but weaker trend appeared in young adult naive repertoires, and no such trend appeared in memory repertoires. The excess sharing between twins in beta out-of-frame sequences was weaker because fewer shared sequences reduced the signal-to-noise ratio. Because the same donors could not be followed over many years, the conclusions depended on cross-sectional statistical analysis.

Libraries were made using 5' RACE. The instrument was an Illumina HiSeq 2000. Template switching added a universal primer binding site, and the final cDNA carried a unique molecular identifier that allowed TCR cDNA molecules to be counted accurately. Specific primers in the conserved constant-segment region were used to synthesize first-strand cDNA for TCR alpha and beta chains. To control for contamination, every cDNA library carried two barcodes: a SMART-Mk sample barcode plus Illumina barcodes. TruSeq adapter sequences, together with Illumina sample barcodes, were added in two successive PCR steps. The TCR alpha and beta cDNA libraries were sequenced on the Illumina HiSeq platform using custom primers. In the authors' own workflow: MiGEC processed the raw reads to extract unique molecular identifiers, while MiXCR was used to determine the CDR3 positions. Recombination models were inferred per individual with the repgenHMM and IGoR tools using an EM algorithm. Shared clonotype analysis was performed with the tcR package in R, normalizing sharing by the product of cloneset sizes. To study raw recombination without the effects of thymic and clonal selection, out-of-frame nonproductive sequences were analyzed. TCRdb applied fastp at Q25 and MiXCR to the public reads, then kept only in-frame beta chains. Duplicate CDR3 protein sequences are folded into a single record with the most common DNA and genes. TCRdb's processing, not the authors', yielded these V and J calls. This sample comprises approximately 470,000 distinct CDR3 sequences, 14% of them detected only once. The ten biggest clones cover about 0.54% of the sample.

Only healthy Caucasian donors were included. Three pairs of female monozygotic twins, all aged roughly 18 to 29 years, were included in the twin cohort. Positive isolation kits from Invitrogen were used to isolate the CD4+ and CD8+ T cell populations. Comments on this clonotype: This receptor's antigen is unknown. One base away there is no much larger clone; base qualities are not given.

From its cysteine to its phenylalanine, the CDR3 spans 13 amino acids. The CDR3 DNA has 39 bases and is translated from base 1. As encoded in the germline V gene, CDR1 is SNHLY while CDR2 is FYNNEI. The germline ends are 14 bases apart after V is trimmed by 9 bases and J by 2 bases. These data also featured in a second study, about yellow fever vaccine responses in identical twins. As the second publication notes: According to the authors, the vaccine-induced T cell response in identical twins seemed to be partly convergent and partly specific to each individual. Focusing on identical twins, the study followed the T cell clones that responded to the vaccine, and did so with precision.

Sequencing was done on a sample of CD4+ T cells sorted from blood. The TCR comes from a woman between 18 and 29 years old in good health. The V gene is TRBV2 and the J gene is TRBJ2-7; 6 matching bases give a weak D call of TRBD2. The DNA sequence is as follows: TGTGCCAGTCGCGGGCGGGGTACCTACGAGCAGTACTTC. Its protein reads: CASRGRGTYEQYF.